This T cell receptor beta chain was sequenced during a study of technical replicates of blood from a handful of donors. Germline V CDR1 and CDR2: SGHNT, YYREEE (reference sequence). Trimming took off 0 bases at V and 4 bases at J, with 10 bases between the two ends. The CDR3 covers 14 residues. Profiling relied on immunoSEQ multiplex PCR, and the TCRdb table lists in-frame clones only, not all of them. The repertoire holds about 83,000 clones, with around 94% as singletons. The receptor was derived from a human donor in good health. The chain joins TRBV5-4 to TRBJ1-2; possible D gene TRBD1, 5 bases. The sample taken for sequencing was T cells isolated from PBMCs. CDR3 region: CASSLVGGPYGYTF. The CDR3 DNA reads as TGTGCCAGCAGCTTGGTGGGGGGACCCTATGGCTACACCTTC.